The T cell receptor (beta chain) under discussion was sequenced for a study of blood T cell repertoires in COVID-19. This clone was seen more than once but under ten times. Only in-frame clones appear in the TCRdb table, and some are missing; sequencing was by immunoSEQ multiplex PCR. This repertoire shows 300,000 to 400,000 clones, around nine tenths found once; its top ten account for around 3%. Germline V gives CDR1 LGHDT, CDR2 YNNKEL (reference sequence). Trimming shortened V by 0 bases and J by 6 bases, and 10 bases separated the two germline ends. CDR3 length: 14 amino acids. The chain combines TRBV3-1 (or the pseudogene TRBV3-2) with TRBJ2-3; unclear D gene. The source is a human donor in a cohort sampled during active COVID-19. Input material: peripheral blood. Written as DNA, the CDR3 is TGTGCCAGCAGCCAAGAACCGGCAGCGGATACGCAGTATTTT. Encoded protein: CASSQEPAADTQYF.